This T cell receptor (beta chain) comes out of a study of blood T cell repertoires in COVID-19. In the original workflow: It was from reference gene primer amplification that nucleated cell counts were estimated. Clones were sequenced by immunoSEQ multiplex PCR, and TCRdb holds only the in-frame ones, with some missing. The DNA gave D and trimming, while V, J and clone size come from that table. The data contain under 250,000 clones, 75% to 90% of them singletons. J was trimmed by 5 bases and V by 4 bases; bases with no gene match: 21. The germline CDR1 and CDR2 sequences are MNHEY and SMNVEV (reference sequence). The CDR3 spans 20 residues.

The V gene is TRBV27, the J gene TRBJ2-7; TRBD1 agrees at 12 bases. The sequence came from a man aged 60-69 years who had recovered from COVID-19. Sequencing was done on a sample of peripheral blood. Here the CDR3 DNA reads TGTGCCAGCAGTTACATTACCGGGACAGGGGGCTCCTACGACGCCCACGAGCAGTACTTC. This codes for CASSYITGTGGSYDAHEQYF.